The 2 T cell receptor beta chains presented below share a single source sample, sequenced in a study of beta chain features in type 1 diabetes (dated by TCRdb to 2017 to 2018). Libraries were made using the immunoSEQ multiplex PCR assay. All of the isolated RNA was reverse transcribed with the High Capacity cDNA Reverse Transcription Kit, so expressed TCRB transcripts were sequenced. TCRdb carries this immuneACCESS record with in-frame sequences only. Its versions omit some clonotypes, under half of them owing to an unresolved V gene in the studies checked, with the rest unexplained. In all, the sample holds approximately 150,000 clones, and roughly 10% of those were seen once. 0.65% of the sample is held by the ten biggest clonotypes. The specimen sequenced was central memory CD4+ T cells from blood. These receptors all come from a woman in her thirties or forties in good health.

The chain carries TRBV5-1 and TRBJ2-2; 7 nucleotides align to TRBD1. CDR3 length equals 13 residues. Trimming cost V 4 bases and J 6 bases; bases outside gene matches: 3. The germline V gene encodes CDR1 SGHRS and CDR2 YFSETQ. In DNA form, the CDR3 reads TGCGCCAGCAGCCCCGACAGGGCCGGGGAGCTGTTTTTT. Residues: CASSPDRAGELFF.

In this sample, this clone is medium-sized (0.01 to 0.1%). CDR3 nucleotide sequence: TGTGCCAGCAGTGAAAATCCAGGGGGCCTCTACGAGCAGTACTTC. Protein sequence: CASSENPGGLYEQYF. This chain uses TRBV2 with TRBJ2-7; 8 positions agree with TRBD1. The CDR3 has 15 residues. The J segment lost 3 bases and the V segment lost 2 bases, leaving 6 bases of the junction unmatched. Germline V gene data show CDR1 as SNHLY and CDR2 as FYNNEI.